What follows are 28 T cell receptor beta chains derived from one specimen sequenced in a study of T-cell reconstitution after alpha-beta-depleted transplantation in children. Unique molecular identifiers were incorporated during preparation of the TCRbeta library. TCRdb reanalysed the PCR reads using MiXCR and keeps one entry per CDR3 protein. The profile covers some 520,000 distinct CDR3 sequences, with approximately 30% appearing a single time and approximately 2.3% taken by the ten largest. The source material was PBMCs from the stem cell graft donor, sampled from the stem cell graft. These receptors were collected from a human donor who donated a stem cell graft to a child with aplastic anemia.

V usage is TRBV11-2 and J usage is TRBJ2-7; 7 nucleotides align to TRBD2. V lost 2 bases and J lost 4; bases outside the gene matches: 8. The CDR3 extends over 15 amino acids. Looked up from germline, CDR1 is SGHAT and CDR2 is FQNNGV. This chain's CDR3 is CASSLHRGRVYEQYF. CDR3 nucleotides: TGTGCCAGCAGCTTACACCGGGGGAGGGTATACGAGCAGTACTTC.

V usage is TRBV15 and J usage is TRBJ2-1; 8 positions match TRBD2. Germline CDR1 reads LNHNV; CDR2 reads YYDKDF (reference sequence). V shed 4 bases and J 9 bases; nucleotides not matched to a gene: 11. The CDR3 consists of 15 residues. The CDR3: CATSIDGRALGEQFF. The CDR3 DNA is TGTGCCACCAGCATAGACGGGAGGGCCCTCGGTGAGCAGTTCTTC.

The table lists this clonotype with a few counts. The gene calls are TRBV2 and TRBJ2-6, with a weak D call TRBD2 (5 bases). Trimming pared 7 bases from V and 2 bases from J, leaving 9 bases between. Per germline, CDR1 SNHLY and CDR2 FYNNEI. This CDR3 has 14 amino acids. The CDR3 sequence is CASNRGTGANVLTF. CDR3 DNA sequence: TGTGCCAGCAACAGAGGGACTGGGGCCAACGTCCTGACTTTC.

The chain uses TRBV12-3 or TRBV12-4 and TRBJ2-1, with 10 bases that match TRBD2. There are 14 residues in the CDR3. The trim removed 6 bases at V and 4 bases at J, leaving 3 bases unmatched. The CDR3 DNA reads TGTGCCAGCAGCGGACTAGCGGTATACAATGAGCAGTTCTTC. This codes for CASSGLAVYNEQFF.

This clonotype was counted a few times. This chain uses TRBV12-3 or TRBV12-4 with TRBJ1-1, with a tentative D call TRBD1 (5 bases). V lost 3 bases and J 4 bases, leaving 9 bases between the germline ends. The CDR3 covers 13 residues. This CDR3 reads CASSLTAGTEAFF. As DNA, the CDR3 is TGTGCCAGCAGTTTGACAGCGGGCACTGAAGCTTTCTTT.

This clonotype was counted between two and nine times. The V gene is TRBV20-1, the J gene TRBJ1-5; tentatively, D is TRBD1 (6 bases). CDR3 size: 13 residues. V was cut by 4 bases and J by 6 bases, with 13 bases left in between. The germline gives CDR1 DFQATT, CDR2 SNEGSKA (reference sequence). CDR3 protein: CSAINRDAQPQHF. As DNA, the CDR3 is TGCAGTGCTATCAACAGGGACGCTCAGCCCCAGCATTTT.

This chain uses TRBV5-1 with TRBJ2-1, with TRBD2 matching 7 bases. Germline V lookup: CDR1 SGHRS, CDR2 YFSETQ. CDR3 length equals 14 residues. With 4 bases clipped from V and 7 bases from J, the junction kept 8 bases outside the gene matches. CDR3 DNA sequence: TGCGCCAGCAGCGGGATCCTAGCGGAAAATGAGCAGTTCTTC. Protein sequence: CASSGILAENEQFF.

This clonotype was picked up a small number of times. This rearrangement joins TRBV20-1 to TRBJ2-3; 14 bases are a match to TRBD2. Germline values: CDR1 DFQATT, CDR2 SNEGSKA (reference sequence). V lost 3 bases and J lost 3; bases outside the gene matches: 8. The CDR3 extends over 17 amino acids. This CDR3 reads CSASGGTSGSETDTQYF. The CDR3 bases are TGCAGTGCTAGCGGTGGGACTAGCGGGAGTGAGACAGATACGCAGTATTTT.

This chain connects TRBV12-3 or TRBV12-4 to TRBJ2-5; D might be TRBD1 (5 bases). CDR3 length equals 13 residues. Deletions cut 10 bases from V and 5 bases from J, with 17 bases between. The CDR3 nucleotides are TGTGCCACCTCCTTTGAGACAGAGGAGACCCAGTACTTC. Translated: CATSFETEETQYF.

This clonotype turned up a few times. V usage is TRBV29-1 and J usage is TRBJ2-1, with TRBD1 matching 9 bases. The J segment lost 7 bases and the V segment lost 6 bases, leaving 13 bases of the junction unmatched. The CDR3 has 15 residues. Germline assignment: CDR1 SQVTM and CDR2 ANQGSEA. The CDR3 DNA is TGCAGCGTGCCTCTCCTCGGGACAGGGCCAAATGAGCAGTTCTTC. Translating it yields CSVPLLGTGPNEQFF.

CDR3 amino acids: CASSLLSLGNTQYF. Written as DNA, the CDR3 is TGTGCCAGCAGTTTATTGAGCCTCGGGAATACGCAGTATTTT. The chain is built from TRBV28 and TRBJ2-3, with D possibly matching TRBD2 (5 bases). This CDR3 has 14 amino acids. Germline CDR1 and CDR2: MDHEN and SYDVKM. With 1 base removed from V and 7 bases from J, the gap between germline ends came to 12 bases. Complete variable domain (other parts from reference TRBV28 and TRBJ2-3): DVKVTQSSRYLVKRTGEKVFLECVQDMDHENMFWYRQDPGLGLRLIYFSYDVKMKEKGDIPEGYSVSREKKERFSLILESASTNQTSMYLCASSLLSLGNTQYFGPGTRLTVL.

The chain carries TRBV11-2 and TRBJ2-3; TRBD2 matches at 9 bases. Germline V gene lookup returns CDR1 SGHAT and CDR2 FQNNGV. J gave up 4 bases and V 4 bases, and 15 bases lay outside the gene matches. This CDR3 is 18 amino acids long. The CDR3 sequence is CASSYPPGASGIADTQYF. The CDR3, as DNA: TGTGCCAGCAGCTATCCGCCCGGGGCTAGCGGGATTGCAGATACGCAGTATTTT.

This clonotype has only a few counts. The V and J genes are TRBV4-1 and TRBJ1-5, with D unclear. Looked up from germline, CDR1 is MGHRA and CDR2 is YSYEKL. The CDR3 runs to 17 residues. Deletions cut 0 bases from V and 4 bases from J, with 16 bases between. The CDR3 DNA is TGCGCCAGCAGCCAAGAGGTTTCCCCCAGTACGAATCAGCCCCAGCATTTT. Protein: CASSQEVSPSTNQPQHF.

For the CDR3, the DNA is TGTGCCAGCAGTTTCGTAGCGGGAGCGTGGGAGCAGTTCTTC. The encoded protein is CASSFVAGAWEQFF. This sequence joins TRBV12-3 or TRBV12-4 and TRBJ2-1; TRBD2 aligns across 9 bases. V lost 3 bases and J lost 10; bases outside the gene matches: 7. This CDR3 is built from 14 residues.

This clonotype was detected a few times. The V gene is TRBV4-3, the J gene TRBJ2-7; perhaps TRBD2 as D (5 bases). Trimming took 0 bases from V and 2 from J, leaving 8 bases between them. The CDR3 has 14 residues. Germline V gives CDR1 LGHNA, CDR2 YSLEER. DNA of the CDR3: TGCGCCAGCAGCCAAGAGGTCGGGACCTACGAGCAGTACTTC. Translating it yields CASSQEVGTYEQYF.

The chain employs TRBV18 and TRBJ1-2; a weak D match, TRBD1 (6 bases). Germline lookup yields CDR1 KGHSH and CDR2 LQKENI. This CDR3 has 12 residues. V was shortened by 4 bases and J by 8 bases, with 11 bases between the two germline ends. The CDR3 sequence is CASSQTGPGYTF. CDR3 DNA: TGTGCCAGCTCACAGACAGGTCCGGGCTACACCTTC.

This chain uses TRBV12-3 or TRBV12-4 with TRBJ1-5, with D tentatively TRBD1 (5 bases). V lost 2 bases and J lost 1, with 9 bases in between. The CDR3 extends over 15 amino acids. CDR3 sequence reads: CASSLRGRSNQPQHF. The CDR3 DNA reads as TGTGCCAGCAGTTTAAGGGGTCGGAGCAATCAGCCCCAGCATTTT.

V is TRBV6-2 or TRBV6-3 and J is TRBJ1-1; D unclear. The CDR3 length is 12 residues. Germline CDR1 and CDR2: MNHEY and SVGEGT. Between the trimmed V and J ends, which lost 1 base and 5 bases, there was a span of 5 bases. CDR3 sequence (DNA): TGTGCCAGCAGTTACTTCCGAACTGAAGCTTTCTTT. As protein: CASSYFRTEAFF.

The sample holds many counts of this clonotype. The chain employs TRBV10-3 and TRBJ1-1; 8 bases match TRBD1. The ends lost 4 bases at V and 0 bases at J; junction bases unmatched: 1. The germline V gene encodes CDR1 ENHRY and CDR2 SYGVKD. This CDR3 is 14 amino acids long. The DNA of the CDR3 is TGTGCCATCAGTGGACAGGGGCTGAACACTGAAGCTTTCTTT. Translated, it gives CAISGQGLNTEAFF.

The CDR3 DNA follows: TGTGCCAGCAGCTTTACGGAAGCGACTCCCCTGGGGGTCGGCGAGCAGTACGTC. It translates to CASSFTEATPLGVGEQYV. The J gene is TRBJ2-7, the V gene TRBV5-4; TRBD1 or TRBD2 may be the D gene (5 bases each). The length of the CDR3 is 18 residues. CDR1 and CDR2 (germline): SGHNT, YYREEE (reference sequence). Trimming stripped 2 bases from V and 6 bases from J, with 27 bases between.

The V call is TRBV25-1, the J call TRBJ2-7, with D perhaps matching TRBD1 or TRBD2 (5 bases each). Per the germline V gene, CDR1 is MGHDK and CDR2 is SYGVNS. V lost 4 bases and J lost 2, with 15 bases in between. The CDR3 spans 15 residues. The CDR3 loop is CASSAPGPLTYEQYV. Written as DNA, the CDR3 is TGTGCCAGCAGTGCACCGGGACCCCTAACCTACGAGCAGTACGTC.

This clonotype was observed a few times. CDR3 amino acids: CASSQARAAQFF. The CDR3 DNA reads TGTGCCAGCAGCCAAGCCCGGGCTGCTCAGTTCTTC. The chain recombines TRBV3-1 with TRBJ2-1; no clear D gene. Germline assignment: CDR1 LGHDT and CDR2 YNNKEL (reference sequence). V lost 1 base, J lost 13 bases, and 11 bases lay in between. There are 12 residues in the CDR3.

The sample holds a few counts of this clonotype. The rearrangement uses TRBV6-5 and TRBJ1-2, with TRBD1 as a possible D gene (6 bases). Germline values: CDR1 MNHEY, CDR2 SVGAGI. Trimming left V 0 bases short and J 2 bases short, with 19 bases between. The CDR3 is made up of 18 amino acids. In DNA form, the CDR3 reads TGTGCCAGCAGTTACTCCACGAAAGGACAGAACCTCAACTATGGCTACACCTTC. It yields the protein CASSYSTKGQNLNYGYTF.

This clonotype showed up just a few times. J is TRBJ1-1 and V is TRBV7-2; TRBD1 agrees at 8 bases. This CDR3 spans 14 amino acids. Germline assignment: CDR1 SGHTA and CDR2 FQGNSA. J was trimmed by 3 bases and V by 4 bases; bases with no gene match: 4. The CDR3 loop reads CASSSAQGDTEAFF. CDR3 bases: TGTGCCAGCAGCTCCGCACAGGGGGACACTGAAGCTTTCTTT.

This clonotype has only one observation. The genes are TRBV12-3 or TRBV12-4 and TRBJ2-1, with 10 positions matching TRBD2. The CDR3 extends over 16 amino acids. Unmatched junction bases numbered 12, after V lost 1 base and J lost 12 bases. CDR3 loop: CASSLVLSGGSDTQFF. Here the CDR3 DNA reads TGTGCCAGCAGTTTAGTCCTTAGCGGGGGGTCGGATACGCAGTTCTTC.

CDR3 coding DNA: TGCGCCAGCAGCCAAGACGACACCACAGATACGCAGTATTTT. Protein sequence: CASSQDDTTDTQYF. V gene TRBV4-3 combines with J gene TRBJ2-3; D gene unclear. Trimming cost V 0 bases and J 2 bases, with 6 bases left between them. The germline V gene encodes CDR1 LGHNA and CDR2 YSLEER. The CDR3 runs 14 residues.

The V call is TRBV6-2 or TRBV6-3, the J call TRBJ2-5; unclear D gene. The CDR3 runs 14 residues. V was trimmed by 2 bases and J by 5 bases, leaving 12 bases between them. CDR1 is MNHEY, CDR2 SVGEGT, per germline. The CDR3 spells CASSYATRGETQYF. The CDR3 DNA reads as TGTGCCAGCAGTTACGCGACGCGAGGCGAGACCCAGTACTTC.

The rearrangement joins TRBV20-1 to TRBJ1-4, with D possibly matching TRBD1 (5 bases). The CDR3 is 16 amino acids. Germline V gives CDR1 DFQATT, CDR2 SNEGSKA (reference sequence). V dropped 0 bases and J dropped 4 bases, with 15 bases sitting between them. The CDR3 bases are TGCAGTGCTAGAGAAGGCTCCGGGACGGTTAATGAAAAACTGTTTTTT. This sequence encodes CSAREGSGTVNEKLFF.